This T cell receptor beta chain was documented in a study of T cell responses to AZD1222 COVID-19 vaccine. Whole-study findings and limits: Every sample of the repertoires postdated the peak T cell response. Seropositive status at baseline applied to only a handful of AZD1222 recipients. Two AZD1222 administrations were followed by greater Spike-specific TCR breadth and depth. Donors were largely white British and mainly female; clonal diversity was possibly underestimated.

This clone was counted once. Its antigen is not known. The protocol was immunoSEQ multiplex PCR, while the TCRdb copy is restricted to in-frame clones and leaves out a portion. The repertoire holds tens of thousands of clones, with roughly 91% as singletons. Trimming removed 4 bases from V and 5 bases from J, with 18 bases in between. CDR1 and CDR2 (germline): SGHRS, YFSETQ. This CDR3 contains 15 residues. The starting material was peripheral blood, obtained 28 days after the second dose of the MenACWY control vaccine. The chain joins TRBV5-1 to TRBJ1-1, with D perhaps TRBD1 (5 bases). This TCR came from an adult who received the MenACWY meningococcal vaccine as a control. The CDR3 coding sequence is TGCGCCAGCAGCCAGATTCAGGGTGAGGGGACTGAAGCTTTCTTT. Residues: CASSQIQGEGTEAFF.